This TCR beta chain emerged from a study of spatial heterogeneity in lung cancer. Across the study: Detection consistently captured more beta-chain sequences than alpha-chain sequences. Every unique TCR and UMI combination, on average, appeared more than ten times in raw reads. Study results and caveats: Blood carried ubiquitous expanded tumor TCRs more at resection than follow-up.

In this sample, this clonotype turned up a few times. The antigen remains undetermined. The time point denotes: sample taken at primary tumor resection. No cells were sorted before sequencing. The whole RNA sequenced was extracted from tumor, nontumor lung or frozen PBMC. The donor group consisted of roughly 70 patients who had untreated, early-stage non-small cell lung cancer. CDR3 length equals 13 residues. Per the germline V gene, CDR1 is DFQATT and CDR2 is SNEGSKA (reference sequence). Deletions cut 5 bases from V and 2 bases from J, with 10 bases between. MiXCR was run by TCRdb on the 5' RACE reads, yielding one entry per CDR3 protein. The sample holds 40,000 to 45,000 distinct CDR3 sequences, approximately 13% seen once.

The rearrangement uses TRBV20-1 and TRBJ1-3, with a possible D match to TRBD1 (5 bases). The receptor was isolated from a male donor with early-stage non-small cell lung cancer. The specimen was PBMCs, collected at surgery. CDR3 sequence reads: CSAETVPGNTIYF. For the CDR3, the DNA is TGCAGTGCTGAGACAGTCCCTGGAAACACCATATATTTT.